This TCR beta chain was identified in a study of T cell responses to AZD1222 COVID-19 vaccine. The length of the CDR3 is 11 residues. Germline CDR1 is GTSNPN and CDR2 is SVGIG (reference sequence). Trimming removed 4 bases from V and 4 bases from J, with 7 bases in between. Produced via immunoSEQ multiplex PCR; TCRdb's table is partial and in-frame only. The sample yields 150,000 or so clones, 90% seen once. This chain connects TRBV30 to TRBJ1-2, with D perhaps TRBD1 (5 bases). This clonotype was sampled from an adult who received the MenACWY meningococcal vaccine as a control. This specimen was peripheral blood, taken 28 days after the second dose of the MenACWY control vaccine. This CDR3 reads CAWTGFYGYTF. Written as DNA, the CDR3 is TGTGCCTGGACAGGGTTCTATGGCTACACCTTC.